This is a list of T cell receptor beta chains from one sample in a study of OX40 agonist ivuxolimab in advanced cancers. Some clones are missing from TCRdb's copy, which holds only in-frame ones; the method was immunoSEQ multiplex PCR. The profile shows more than 45,000 clones, 86% of them singletons. Material: CD4+ or CD8+ T cells sorted from blood, obtained in a trial of the OX40 agonist ivuxolimab. The receptors were gathered from an adult with an advanced solid tumor such as melanoma, head and neck, liver or kidney cancer. CDR3s include the opening cysteine and the closing phenylalanine or tryptophan. D genes are given only for firm matches.

>TRBV29-1|NA|13|TRBJ1-3
CSVEVGSGNTIYF
>TRBV2|NA|13|TRBJ1-3
CASMQESGNTIYF
>TRBV13|NA|18|TRBJ2-1
CASSFISKFGTSYNEQFF
>TRBV7-2|NA|15|TRBJ2-6
CASSVRYSGANVLTF
>TRBV7-6|NA|15|TRBJ2-1
CASSLLVMGISEQFF
>TRBV6-1|NA|15|TRBJ1-2
CASTSIGTESYGYTF
>TRBV4-3|NA|13|TRBJ2-1
CASSRSTGDEQFF
>TRBV7-2|NA|15|TRBJ1-5
CASSWGSYSNQPQHF
>TRBV18|NA|11|TRBJ2-7
CASSPGYEQYF
>TRBV14|NA|13|TRBJ2-7
CASGTYEAYEQYF
>TRBV6-1|TRBD1|15|TRBJ2-2
CASSWTGPNTGELFF
>TRBV28|NA|14|TRBJ1-5
CASGGGGGEQPQHF
>TRBV7-2|NA|13|TRBJ2-3
CASTGDSTDTQYF
>TRBV5-4|TRBD2|16|TRBJ2-5
CASSFLTSRGGETQYF
>TRBV15|TRBD1|14|TRBJ1-4
CATSSRDRDEKLFF
>TRBV28|NA|13|TRBJ1-1
CASRADQNTEAFF
>TRBV28|NA|12|TRBJ1-2
CASRATGTGYTF
>TRBV29-1|NA|13|TRBJ1-1
CSVVRTENTEAFF
>TRBV19|TRBD1|15|TRBJ2-3
CASKELGQGTDTQYF
>TRBV5-5|NA|14|TRBJ1-2
CASSLGSGIEGYTF
>TRBV5-1|TRBD1|14|TRBJ2-5
CASSSTGGMETQYF
>TRBV7-2|TRBD1|16|TRBJ2-2
CASSLGGQGATGELFF
>TRBV5-5|NA|13|TRBJ1-4
CASSLTVREKLFF
>TRBV28|NA|13|TRBJ1-1
CATLTSHSTEAFF
>TRBV5-8|NA|12|TRBJ1-6
CASSFGGSPLHF
>TRBV11-2|NA|14|TRBJ1-4
CASSPDRSNEKLFF
>TRBV11-2|TRBD1|19|TRBJ2-2
CASTSGTGGAAWGTGELFF
>TRBV11-3|NA|15|TRBJ2-2
CASSLPPSGTGELFF
>TRBV9|NA|13|TRBJ2-2
CASSQLQSGELFF
>TRBV29-1|TRBD1|12|TRBJ1-1
CSVADRPTEAFF
>TRBV7-9|NA|14|TRBJ1-5
CASSLGVSNQPQHF
>TRBV11-2|NA|14|TRBJ2-2
CASSVQGNTGELFF
>TRBV5-6|TRBD1|15|TRBJ1-2
CASSLGGTGGWGYTF
>TRBV5-4|TRBD2|14|TRBJ2-4
CASSLEGGGPLQYF
>TRBV18|TRBD2|16|TRBJ2-3
CASSPSAGGTADTQYF
>TRBV5-1|NA|13|TRBJ1-2
CASSLGQLEGYTF
>TRBV28|TRBD1|14|TRBJ1-4
CASSLSRGNEKLFF
>TRBV6-6|NA|16|TRBJ2-1
CASSARPGRTNNEQFF
>TRBV18|TRBD1|15|TRBJ2-4
CASSPEQGALGIQYF
>TRBV10-3|NA|17|TRBJ2-6
CAISEGTASSGANVLTF
>TRBV19|TRBD2|16|TRBJ2-1
CASSLGGTSVPREQFF
>TRBV30|TRBD2|14|TRBJ2-5
CAWERSGRRETQYF
>TRBV6-6|NA|11|TRBJ2-3
CASSRTDTQYF
>TRBV29-1|TRBD1|13|TRBJ2-7
CSVEGQGLSEQYF
>TRBV7-2|NA|12|TRBJ1-5
CASSLDGQPQHF
>TRBV6-5|NA|15|TRBJ2-7
CASSYSYDRIYEQYF
>TRBV2|NA|12|TRBJ2-2
CASSYVPGELFF
>TRBV30|NA|12|TRBJ2-2
CAWTSSAGELFF
>TRBV6-6|NA|14|TRBJ1-5
CASSYWAGDQPQHF
>TRBV5-4|NA|14|TRBJ2-5
CASSLIEERQTQYF
>TRBV7-3|NA|14|TRBJ2-3
CASSPVGLTDTQYF
>TRBV18|NA|14|TRBJ2-2
CASSPNFNTGELFF
>TRBV5-1|NA|13|TRBJ1-4
CASSSGMNEKLFF
>TRBV10-3|NA|12|TRBJ1-1
CAIQRGDTEAFF